This T cell receptor (beta chain) originates from a study of vaccination effects on CD4 cells after COVID-19. Viral peptide pool expansion of antigen-specific CD4+ T cells preceded sequencing in the ViraFEST assay. Researchers isolated CD4+ T cells once approximately eleven days of culture had elapsed. Vaccine administered to participants consisted of two doses of either BNT162b2 or mRNA-1273. V shed 5 bases and J shed 5 bases, with 6 bases lying between them. Germline lookup yields CDR1 SGDLS and CDR2 YYNGEE. The length of the CDR3 is 11 residues. Method: immunoSEQ multiplex PCR; TCRdb's copy keeps in-frame clones and lacks some. This sample has approximately 13,000 clones; around 72% occur once, and the top ten carry approximately 9.9%. For this clone: Its target is unknown.

This specimen was CD4+ T cells from PBMCs cultured with SARS-CoV-2 spike peptides, taken after COVID-19 vaccination. The genes are TRBV9 and TRBJ2-3; D is uncertain. This TCR came from a human donor who received a COVID-19 vaccine. CDR3 DNA: TGTGCCAGCAGTAGAGGAGATACGCAGTATTTT. Protein sequence: CASSRGDTQYF.